This T cell receptor beta chain was identified during a study of blood T cells in healthy people across ages. Broader study findings: Without sorted subsets, naive and antigen-experienced compartments could not be conclusively compared.

This clonotype came up a few times. The antigen is not known. Germline assignment: CDR1 SQVTM and CDR2 ANQGSEA. The CDR3 totals 13 residues. It was with a sample-barcoded 5' primer and a J-beta primer mix that a second PCR of roughly 6 to 12 cycles was run. Each cDNA molecule carried a tag from a template-switch adaptor that contained 12 random nucleotides. TCRdb recomputed calls from the 5' RACE reads with MiXCR, one row per CDR3 protein. In the table there are approximately 800,000 distinct CDR3 sequences, approximately 25% of which are singletons. A further study also used this sample, focusing on T cells of mothers and their children. That work states: It was through the M1S primer of the second PCR that sample barcodes and 2-4 random nucleotides were added.

The sequenced sample was blood. The receptor was isolated from a boy aged 10-17 years in good health. The chain joins TRBV29-1 to TRBJ2-5; D gene unclear. The better agreement between TRBJ2-1 and the DNA end casts doubt on the J call. CDR3 DNA: TGCAGCGTTGAAGACTGGACGGGCGATGAGCAGTTCTTC. Protein product: CSVEDWTGDEQFF.